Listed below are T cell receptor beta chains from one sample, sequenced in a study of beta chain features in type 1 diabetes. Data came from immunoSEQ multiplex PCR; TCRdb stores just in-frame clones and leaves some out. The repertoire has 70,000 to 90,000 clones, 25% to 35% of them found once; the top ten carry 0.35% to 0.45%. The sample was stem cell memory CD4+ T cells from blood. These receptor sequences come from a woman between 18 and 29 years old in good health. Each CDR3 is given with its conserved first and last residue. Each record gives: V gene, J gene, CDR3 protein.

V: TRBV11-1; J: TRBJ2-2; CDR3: CASSRLGGYTGELFF
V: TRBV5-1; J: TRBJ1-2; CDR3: CASSIGQGDDYGYTF
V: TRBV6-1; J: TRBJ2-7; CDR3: CASSKDRGYEQYF
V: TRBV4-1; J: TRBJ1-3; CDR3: CASSQGNRQGNTIYF
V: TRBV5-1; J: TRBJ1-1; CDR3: CASSTSDMNTEAFF
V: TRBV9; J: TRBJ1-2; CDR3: CASSVSIRDDYGYTF
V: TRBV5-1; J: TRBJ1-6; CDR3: CASSSSGTGNSPLHF
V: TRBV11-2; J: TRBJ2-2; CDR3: CASSLTQLGELFF
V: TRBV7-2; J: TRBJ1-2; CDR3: CASSLPTDYGYTF
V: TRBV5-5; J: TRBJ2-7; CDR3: CASSLTGDTYEQYF
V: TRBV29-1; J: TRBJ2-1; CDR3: CSVEVARGGNEQFF
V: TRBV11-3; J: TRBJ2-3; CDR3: CASSVMDSHTDTQYF
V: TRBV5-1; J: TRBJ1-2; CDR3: CASSQKPSANYGYTF
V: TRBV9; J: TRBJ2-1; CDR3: CASSVAGQGHNEQFF
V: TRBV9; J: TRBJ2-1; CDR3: CASSVYPGGRTYNEQFF
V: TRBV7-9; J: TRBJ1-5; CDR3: CASSPLGGADQPQHF
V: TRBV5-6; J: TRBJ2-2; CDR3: CASSLDTDSLASGELFF
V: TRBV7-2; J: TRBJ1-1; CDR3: CASRSTPPRQGLNTEAFF
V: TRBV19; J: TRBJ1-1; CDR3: CASTSGQGANEAFF
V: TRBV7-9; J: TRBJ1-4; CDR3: CASSDRQGREKLFF
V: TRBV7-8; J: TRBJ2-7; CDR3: CASSFARTSGGLYEQYF
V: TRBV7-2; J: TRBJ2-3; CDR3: CASSSLAGVRDTQYF